This paragraph reports one T cell receptor (beta chain). No cognate antigen has been identified for it. Base qualities were left out, and no much larger clone turns up one base away. Participants in the prospective study were aged about 18 to 95 years, lived in 20 to 25 United States geographic areas, and enrolled through a virtual design. In the prospective study, cohorts were assigned on the basis of participant-reported clinical history obtained from a screening survey and a study questionnaire. For ImmuneRACE Cohort 3, a participant was defined as recovered based on two consecutive negative NP/OP PCR tests, clearance by a healthcare professional, or resolution of symptoms. Each participant in the prospective study had whole blood, serum and a nasopharyngeal or oropharyngeal swab collected by mobile phlebotomists. Prospective study participants could optionally give additional blood draws and questionnaires over an approximately two-month period. Before DNA extraction, blood samples from the prospective study were shipped at room temperature or frozen.

These data are taken from a study of blood T cell repertoires in COVID-19 (dated by TCRdb to about 2020). About the study as a whole: Collaborator samples came from the United States, Italy and Spain and covered acute and convalescent phases of COVID-19. The prospective study material was composed of cDNA or gDNA derived from T cells, B-cell-depleted T cells, or PBMCs. The dataset comprised deeply sampled blood TCRbeta repertoires from subjects exposed to, actively infected with, or recovered from COVID-19. The repertoires were released in a freely available public database intended as a resource for research on the immune response to SARS-CoV-2. The samples were drawn from two sources: the first 160 participants of the ongoing ImmuneRACE study, and fewer than 1,500 subjects contributed by 6 global collaborators. The sample metadata nearly always contained a de-identified subject ID, COVID-19 status, age in years and sex. Where available, HLA class I and class II types were taken from metadata supplied by the sample provider and were not determined by assay-based typing.

Taken from cysteine to phenylalanine, the CDR3 has 14 residues. Of the read, only the CDR3 DNA is kept; its 42 bases are in frame from base 1. The CDR1 and CDR2 encoded by the germline V gene are SGHTA and FQGNSA. After removal of 5 bases from V and 8 bases from J, the junction retains 6 bases not matched to a gene. Overall study results and their limits: How much clinical and demographic metadata was included differed by source and by participant, and the metadata was provided uncurated.

TCRbeta CDR3 regions were amplified from genomic DNA by means of the immunoSEQ Assay, a bias-controlled multiplex PCR. On the authors' methods: Within the assay, amplification of reference gene primers was used to estimate how many nucleated cells each sample contained. To quantify the absolute abundance of each unique TCRbeta CDR3 rearrangement, sequence reads were collapsed and filtered. For each sample, productive Simpson clonality was calculated as the square root of Simpson's diversity index over productive rearrangements. Entries here come from immuneACCESS through TCRdb and include only in-frame sequences with V and J called. Some clones fail to appear in such tables; in the studies checked, an unresolved V gene covers under half of the shortfall, and the cause of the remainder is unknown. That table supplies the V and J calls and clone size; D and trimming were determined from the DNA. The sample table shows fewer than 450,000 clones, and approximately 90% are seen once. The ten largest clones take up about 1.1% of the sample.

Sequences were obtained from PBMCs or T cells enriched from blood (not recorded which). This sequence was found in a woman in her late teens or twenties who had recovered from COVID-19. The chain was built from TRBV7-2 and TRBJ1-2, with 12 bases matching TRBD1. The DNA sequence is given as TGTGCCAGCAGCGCAGGGACAGGGGGCGTCGGCTACACCTTC. This codes for CASSAGTGGVGYTF.